This paragraph reports one T cell receptor (beta chain). Its target is not known. This entry comes from a study of shared clonotypes between healthy human individuals. Germline V CDR1 and CDR2: WNHNN, SYGVQD (reference sequence). The CDR3 contains 14 residues. The ends were cut back, 2 bases at V and 6 bases at J, with 14 bases in the middle. Study results and caveats: Unshared clonotypes carried lower generation probabilities than those common to all four donors. Incomplete sequencing of sorted subsets was indicated by rarefaction despite large depth.

Sequencing was performed with immunoSEQ multiplex PCR; in TCRdb, only in-frame clones are kept and a portion is missing. This table holds roughly 2,000,000 clones, roughly 95% found once. Terminally differentiated effector memory CD45RA+ cells were excluded from the naive CD8 cells, which were CD45RO-negative and positively selected for CCR7. The sample comprised naive CD8+ T cells from PBMCs. This chain connects TRBV10-1 to TRBJ2-7; a weak D match, TRBD2 (6 bases). This clonotype originated in a man younger than 35 in good health. Some clones in this sample may be carry-over from other donors' samples. The CDR3 coding sequence is TGCGCCAGCAGTGAGGGGGGGAGGCCCAGCGAGCAGTACTTC. Residues: CASSEGGRPSEQYF.